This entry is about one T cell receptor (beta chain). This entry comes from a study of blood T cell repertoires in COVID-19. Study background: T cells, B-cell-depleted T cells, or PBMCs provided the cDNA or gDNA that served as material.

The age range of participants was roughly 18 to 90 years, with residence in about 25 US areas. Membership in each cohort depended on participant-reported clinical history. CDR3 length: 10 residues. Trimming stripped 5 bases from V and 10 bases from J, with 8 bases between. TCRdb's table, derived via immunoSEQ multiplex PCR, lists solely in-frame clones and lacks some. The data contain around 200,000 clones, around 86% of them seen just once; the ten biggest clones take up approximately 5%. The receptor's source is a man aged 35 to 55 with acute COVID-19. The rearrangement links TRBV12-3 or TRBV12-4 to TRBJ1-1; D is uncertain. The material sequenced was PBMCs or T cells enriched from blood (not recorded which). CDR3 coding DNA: TGTGCCAGCAGTCGGTTAGTAGCTTTCTTT. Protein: CASSRLVAFF.